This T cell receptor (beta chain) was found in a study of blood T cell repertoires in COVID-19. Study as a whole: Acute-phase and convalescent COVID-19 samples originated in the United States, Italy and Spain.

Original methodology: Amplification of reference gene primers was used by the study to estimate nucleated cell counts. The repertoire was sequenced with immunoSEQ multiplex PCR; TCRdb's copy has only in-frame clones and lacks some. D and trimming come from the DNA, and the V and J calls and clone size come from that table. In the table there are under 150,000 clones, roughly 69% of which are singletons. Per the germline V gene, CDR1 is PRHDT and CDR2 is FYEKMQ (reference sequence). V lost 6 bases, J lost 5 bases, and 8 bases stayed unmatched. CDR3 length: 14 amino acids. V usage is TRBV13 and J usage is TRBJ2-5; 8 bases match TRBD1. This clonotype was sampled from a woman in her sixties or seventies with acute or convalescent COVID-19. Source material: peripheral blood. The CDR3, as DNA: TGTGCCAGCAGGGAGGCAGGGGGCGAGGAGACCCAGTACTTC. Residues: CASREAGGEETQYF.